What follows is one T cell receptor (beta chain) and its context. Assay used: immunoSEQ multiplex PCR; TCRdb lists only in-frame clones, some missing. Of around 60,000 clones in the sample, 93% are singletons; the top ten hold approximately 1.7%. The CDR3 runs to 15 residues. V shed 4 bases, J shed 6 bases, and the junction held 9 bases outside the gene matches. Germline V lookup: CDR1 SEHNR, CDR2 FQNEAQ (reference sequence). The data stem from a study of T cell changes during pregnancy in multiple sclerosis. The sequenced sample was peripheral blood, obtained after pregnancy. J is TRBJ2-7 and V is TRBV7-9; 10 bases agree with TRBD2. The receptor's source is a female donor with multiple sclerosis, enrolled in a pregnancy study. The CDR3 region has the DNA TGTGCCAGCAGCTGGGGGGCTAGCGGGAGTACCGAGCAGTACTTC. Its protein product is CASSWGASGSTEQYF.